The clone carrying this T cell receptor beta chain showed up many times. Its antigen is unidentified. One junction end does not reproduce the germline sequence, and a read error may be involved. These data come from a study of T-cell memory formation after mild COVID-19. Across the study: The two donors had largely donor-specific TCR clusters.

Germline lookup yields CDR1 DFQATT and CDR2 SNEGSKA (reference sequence). The length of the CDR3 is 14 residues. Broader study findings: Researchers report contracting CD4+ clones mostly in CM and EM, with CD8+ clones in EMRA. Cross-reactive memory appears to have joined, as suggested by some responding clones showing up in pre-infection memory. Day 15 to 85 contracting clones showed balanced CD4/CD8; day 15 to 37 expanders favored CD4+.

TCRdb itself ran the 5' RACE reads through MiXCR, one entry per CDR3 protein. The sample records some 280,000 distinct CDR3 sequences, about 17% being singletons. This TCR was recovered from a man between 18 and 35 years old who had mild COVID-19 (a few samples of this study predate the infection). Cell type and time point are not known. The sample consisted of PBMCs or a T cell subset sorted from them (not recorded which). V is TRBV20-1 and J is TRBJ2-5, with 7 bases identical to TRBD1. CDR3 sequence: CSAGDRVLKETQYF. The CDR3 DNA is TGCAGTGCTGGAGACAGGGTGTTAAAGGAGACCCAGTACTTC.